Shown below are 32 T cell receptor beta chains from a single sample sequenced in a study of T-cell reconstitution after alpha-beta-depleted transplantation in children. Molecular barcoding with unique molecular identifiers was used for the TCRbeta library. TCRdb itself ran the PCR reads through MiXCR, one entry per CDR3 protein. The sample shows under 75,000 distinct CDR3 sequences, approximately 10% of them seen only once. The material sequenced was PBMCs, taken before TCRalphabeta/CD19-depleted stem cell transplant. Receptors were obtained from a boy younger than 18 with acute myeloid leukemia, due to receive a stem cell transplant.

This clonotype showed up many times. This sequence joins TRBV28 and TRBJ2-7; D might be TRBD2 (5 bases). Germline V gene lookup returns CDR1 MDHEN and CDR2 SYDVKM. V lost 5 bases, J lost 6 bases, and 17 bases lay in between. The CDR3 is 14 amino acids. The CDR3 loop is CASSVSGRTVEQYF. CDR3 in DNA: TGTGCCAGCAGTGTGTCGGGGAGAACGGTCGAGCAGTACTTC.

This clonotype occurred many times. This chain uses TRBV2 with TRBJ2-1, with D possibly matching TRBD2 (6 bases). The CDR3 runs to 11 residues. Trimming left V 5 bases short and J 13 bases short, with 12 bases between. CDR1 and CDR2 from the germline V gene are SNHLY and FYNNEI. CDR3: CASSWDSGQFF. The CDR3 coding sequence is TGTGCCAGCAGTTGGGACTCAGGACAGTTCTTC.

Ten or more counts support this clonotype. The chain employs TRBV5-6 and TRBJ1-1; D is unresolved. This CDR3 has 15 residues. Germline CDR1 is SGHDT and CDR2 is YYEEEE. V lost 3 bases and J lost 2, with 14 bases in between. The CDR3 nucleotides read TGTGCCAGCAGCTATATGATTTTCGTCAACACTGAAGCTTTCTTT. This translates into CASSYMIFVNTEAFF.

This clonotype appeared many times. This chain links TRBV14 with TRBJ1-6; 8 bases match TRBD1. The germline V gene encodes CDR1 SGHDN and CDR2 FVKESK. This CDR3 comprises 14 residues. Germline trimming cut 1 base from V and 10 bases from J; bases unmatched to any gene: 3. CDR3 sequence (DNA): TGTGCCAGCAGCCAAGGGACAGGGAGCTCACCCCTCCACTTT. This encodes CASSQGTGSSPLHF.

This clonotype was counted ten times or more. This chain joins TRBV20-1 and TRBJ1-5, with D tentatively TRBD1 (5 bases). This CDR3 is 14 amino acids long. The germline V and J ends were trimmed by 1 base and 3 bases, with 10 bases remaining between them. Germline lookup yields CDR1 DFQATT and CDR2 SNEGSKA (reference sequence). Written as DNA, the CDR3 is TGCAGTGCTAGAGTTGTGACAGACAATCAGCCCCAGCATTTT. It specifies CSARVVTDNQPQHF.

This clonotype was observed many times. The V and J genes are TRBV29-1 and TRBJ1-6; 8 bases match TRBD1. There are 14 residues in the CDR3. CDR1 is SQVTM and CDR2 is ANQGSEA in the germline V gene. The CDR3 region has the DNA TGCAGTTACCGGACAGGGACCTATAATTCACCCCTCCACTTT. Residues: CSYRTGTYNSPLHF.

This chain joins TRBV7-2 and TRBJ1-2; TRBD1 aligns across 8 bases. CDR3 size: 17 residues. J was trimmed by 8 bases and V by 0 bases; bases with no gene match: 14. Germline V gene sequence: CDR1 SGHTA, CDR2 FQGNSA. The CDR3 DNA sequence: TGTGCCAGCAGCTTAGCGGGGCCAGGGACAGGAACTGGCGGCTACACCTTC. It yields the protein CASSLAGPGTGTGGYTF.

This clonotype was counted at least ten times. The CDR3 sequence: CASSPTGELFF. CDR3 DNA sequence: TGTGCCAGCAGTCCGACCGGGGAGCTGTTTTTT. This chain uses TRBV6-2 or TRBV6-3 with TRBJ2-2, with D unresolved. V lost 5 bases and J lost 5, with 3 bases in between. Germline V gene lookup returns CDR1 MNHEY and CDR2 SVGEGT. The CDR3 extends over 11 amino acids.

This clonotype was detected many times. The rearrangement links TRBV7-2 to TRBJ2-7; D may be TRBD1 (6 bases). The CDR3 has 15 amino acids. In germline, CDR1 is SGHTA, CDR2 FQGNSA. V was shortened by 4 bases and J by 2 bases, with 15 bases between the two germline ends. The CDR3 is CASSSFSGGTYEQYF. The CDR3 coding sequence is TGTGCCAGCAGCTCCTTTAGTGGGGGCACCTACGAGCAGTACTTC.

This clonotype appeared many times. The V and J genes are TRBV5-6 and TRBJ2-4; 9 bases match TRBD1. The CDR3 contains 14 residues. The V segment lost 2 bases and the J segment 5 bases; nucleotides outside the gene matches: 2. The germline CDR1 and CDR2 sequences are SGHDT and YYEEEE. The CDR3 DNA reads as TGTGCCAGCAGCTTACAGGGGGCTCAAAACATTCAGTACTTC. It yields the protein CASSLQGAQNIQYF.

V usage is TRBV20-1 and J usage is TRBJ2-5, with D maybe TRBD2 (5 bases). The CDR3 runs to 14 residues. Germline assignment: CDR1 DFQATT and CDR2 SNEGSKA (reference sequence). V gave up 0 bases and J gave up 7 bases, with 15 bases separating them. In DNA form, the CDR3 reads TGCAGTGCTAGAGAGCTGGACTTCGGATGGACCCAGTACTTC. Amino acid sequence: CSARELDFGWTQYF.

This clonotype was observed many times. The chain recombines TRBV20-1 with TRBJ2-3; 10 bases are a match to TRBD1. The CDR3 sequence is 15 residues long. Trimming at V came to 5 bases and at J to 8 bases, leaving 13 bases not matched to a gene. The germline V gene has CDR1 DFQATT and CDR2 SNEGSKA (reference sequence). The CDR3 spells CSASSDRGLSGTQYF. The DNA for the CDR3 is TGCAGTGCTTCCTCTGACAGGGGGCTTTCTGGTACGCAGTATTTT.

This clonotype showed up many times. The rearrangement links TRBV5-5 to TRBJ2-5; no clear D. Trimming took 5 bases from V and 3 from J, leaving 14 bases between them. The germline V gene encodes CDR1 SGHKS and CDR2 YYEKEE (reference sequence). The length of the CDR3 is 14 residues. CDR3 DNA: TGTGCCAGCAGAACGGGTTCCGATAAAGAGACCCAGTACTTC. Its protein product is CASRTGSDKETQYF.

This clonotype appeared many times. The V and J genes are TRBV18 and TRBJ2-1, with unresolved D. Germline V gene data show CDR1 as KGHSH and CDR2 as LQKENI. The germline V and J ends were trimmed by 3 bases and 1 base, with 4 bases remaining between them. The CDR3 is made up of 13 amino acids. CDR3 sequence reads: CASSPGSYNEQFF. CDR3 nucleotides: TGTGCCAGCTCACCGGGGTCCTACAATGAGCAGTTCTTC.

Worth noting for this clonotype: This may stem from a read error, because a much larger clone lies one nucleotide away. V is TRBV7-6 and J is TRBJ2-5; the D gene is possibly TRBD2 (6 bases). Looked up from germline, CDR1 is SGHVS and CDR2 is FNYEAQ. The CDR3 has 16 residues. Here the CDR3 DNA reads TGTGCCAGCAGCTTAGGGTCTAGCGACAACCAAGAGACCCAGAACTTC. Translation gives CASSLGSSDNQETQNF.

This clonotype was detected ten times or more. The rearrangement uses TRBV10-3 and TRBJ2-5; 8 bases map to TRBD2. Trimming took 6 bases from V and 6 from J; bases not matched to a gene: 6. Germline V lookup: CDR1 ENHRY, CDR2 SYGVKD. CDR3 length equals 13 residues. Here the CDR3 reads CAIRSAGEQTQYF. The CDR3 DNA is TGTGCCATCAGGTCAGCGGGAGAACAGACCCAGTACTTC.

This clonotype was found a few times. CDR3 DNA sequence: TGTGCCAGCAGTCTTGCGGGCGGCTACACCTTC. Translation: CASSLAGGYTF. This rearrangement joins TRBV12-3 or TRBV12-4 to TRBJ1-2; D is unclear. Trimming pared 5 bases from V and 8 bases from J, leaving 9 bases between. This CDR3 spans 11 amino acids.

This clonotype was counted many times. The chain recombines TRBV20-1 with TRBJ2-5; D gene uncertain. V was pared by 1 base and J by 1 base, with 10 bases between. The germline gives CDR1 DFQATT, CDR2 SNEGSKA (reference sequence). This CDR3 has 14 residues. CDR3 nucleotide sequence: TGCAGTGCTAGAGTGGTACGGCTCCAAGAGACCCAGTACTTC. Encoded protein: CSARVVRLQETQYF.

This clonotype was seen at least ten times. The CDR3 DNA follows: TGCAGCGTGAGGGACGGTGAGAATTCACCCCTCCACTTT. It yields the protein CSVRDGENSPLHF. This chain connects TRBV29-1 to TRBJ1-6; weak D call: TRBD1 (5 bases). Germline CDR1 reads SQVTM; CDR2 reads ANQGSEA. The CDR3 has 13 amino acids. The V end was cut by 6 bases, the J end by 7 bases, with 13 bases between. Full variable domain (missing parts from reference TRBV29-1 and TRBJ1-6): SAVISQKPSRDICQRGTSLTIQCQVDSQVTMMFWYRQQPGQSLTLIATANQGSEATYESGFVIDKFPISRPNLTFSTLTVSNMSPEDSSIYLCSVRDGENSPLHFGNGTRLTVT.

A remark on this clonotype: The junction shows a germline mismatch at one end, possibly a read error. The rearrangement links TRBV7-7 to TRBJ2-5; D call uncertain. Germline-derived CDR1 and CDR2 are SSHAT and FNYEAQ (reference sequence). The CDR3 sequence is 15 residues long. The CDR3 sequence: CASSLNRWPQETQYF. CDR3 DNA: TGTGCTAGCAGCTTAAATCGTTGGCCTCAAGAGACCCAGTACTTC.

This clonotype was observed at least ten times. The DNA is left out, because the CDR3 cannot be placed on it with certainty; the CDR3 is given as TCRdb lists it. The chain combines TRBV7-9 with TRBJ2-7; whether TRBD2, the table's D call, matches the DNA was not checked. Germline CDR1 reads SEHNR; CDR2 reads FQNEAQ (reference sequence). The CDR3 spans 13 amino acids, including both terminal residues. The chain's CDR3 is CASSLVGAGTNNF.

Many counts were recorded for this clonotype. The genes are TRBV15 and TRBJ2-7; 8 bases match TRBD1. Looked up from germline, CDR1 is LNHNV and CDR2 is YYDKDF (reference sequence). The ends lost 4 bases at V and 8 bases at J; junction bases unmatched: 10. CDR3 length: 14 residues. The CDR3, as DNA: TGTGCCACCAGCAACCGGGACAGGCTTCTTCAGCAGTACTTC. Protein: CATSNRDRLLQQYF. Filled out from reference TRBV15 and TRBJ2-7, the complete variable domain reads DAMVIQNPRYQVTQFGKPVTLSCSQTLNHNVMYWYQQKSSQAPKLLFHYYDKDFNNEADTPDNFQSRRPNTSFCFLDIRSPGLGDTAMYLCATSNRDRLLQQYFGPGTRLTVT.

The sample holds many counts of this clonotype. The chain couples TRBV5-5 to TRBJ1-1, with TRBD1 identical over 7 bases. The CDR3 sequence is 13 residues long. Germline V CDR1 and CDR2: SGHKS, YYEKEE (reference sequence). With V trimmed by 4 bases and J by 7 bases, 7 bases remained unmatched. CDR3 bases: TGTGCCAGCAGCACGACAGGGCTCGGTGAAGCTTTCTTT. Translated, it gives CASSTTGLGEAFF.

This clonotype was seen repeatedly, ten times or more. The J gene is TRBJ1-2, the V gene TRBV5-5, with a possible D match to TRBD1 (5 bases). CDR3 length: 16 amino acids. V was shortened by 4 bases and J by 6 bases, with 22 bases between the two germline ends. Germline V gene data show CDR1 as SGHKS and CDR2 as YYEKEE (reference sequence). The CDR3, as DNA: TGTGCCAGCAGCCCCGTAGGAGGAGGGGAGAGGGATGGCTACACCTTC. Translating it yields CASSPVGGGERDGYTF.

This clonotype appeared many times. In DNA form, the CDR3 reads TGCAGTGCTAGAAGGTATGAGCAGTTCTTC. It codes for CSARRYEQFF. The genes are TRBV20-1 and TRBJ2-1; D unresolved. Germline V lookup: CDR1 DFQATT, CDR2 SNEGSKA (reference sequence). There are 10 residues in the CDR3. V was cut by 2 bases and J by 8 bases, with 4 bases left in between.

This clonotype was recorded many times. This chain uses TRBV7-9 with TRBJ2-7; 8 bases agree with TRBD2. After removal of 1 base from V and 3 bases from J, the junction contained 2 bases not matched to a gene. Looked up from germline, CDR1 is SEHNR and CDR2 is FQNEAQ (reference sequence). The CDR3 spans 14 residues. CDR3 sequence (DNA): TGTGCCAGCAGCTTAGGCGGGGGGAACTACGAGCAGTACGTC. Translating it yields CASSLGGGNYEQYV.

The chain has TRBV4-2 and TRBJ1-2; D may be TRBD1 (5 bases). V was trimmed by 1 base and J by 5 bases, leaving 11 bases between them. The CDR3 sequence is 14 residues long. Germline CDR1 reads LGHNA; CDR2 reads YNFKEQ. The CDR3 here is CASSQVRGSYGYTF. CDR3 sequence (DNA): TGTGCCAGCAGCCAAGTCCGGGGGAGTTATGGCTACACCTTC.

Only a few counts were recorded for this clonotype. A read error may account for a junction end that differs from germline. The CDR3 sequence: CAISPSIQGATYNSPLHF. The CDR3 region has the DNA TGTGCCATCAGCCCTTCAATCCAGGGGGCAACCTATAATTCACCCCTCCACTTT. The chain couples TRBV3-1 to TRBJ1-6; 8 nucleotides agree with TRBD1. There are 18 residues in the CDR3. Germline values: CDR1 LGHDT, CDR2 YNNKEL (reference sequence).

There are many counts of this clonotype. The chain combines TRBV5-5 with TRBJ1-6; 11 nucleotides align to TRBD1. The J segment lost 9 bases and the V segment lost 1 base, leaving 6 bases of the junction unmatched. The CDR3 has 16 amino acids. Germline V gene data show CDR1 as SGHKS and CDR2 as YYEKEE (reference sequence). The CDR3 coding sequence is TGTGCCAGCAGCTTGAGAGGGGGACAGGGGGGTTCACCCCTCCACTTT. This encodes CASSLRGGQGGSPLHF.

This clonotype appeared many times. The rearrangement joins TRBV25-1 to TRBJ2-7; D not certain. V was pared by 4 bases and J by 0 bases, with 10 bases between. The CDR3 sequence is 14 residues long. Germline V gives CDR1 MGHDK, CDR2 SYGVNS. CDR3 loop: CASSASRNSYEQYF. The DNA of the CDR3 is TGTGCCAGCAGTGCCTCCCGTAACTCCTACGAGCAGTACTTC.

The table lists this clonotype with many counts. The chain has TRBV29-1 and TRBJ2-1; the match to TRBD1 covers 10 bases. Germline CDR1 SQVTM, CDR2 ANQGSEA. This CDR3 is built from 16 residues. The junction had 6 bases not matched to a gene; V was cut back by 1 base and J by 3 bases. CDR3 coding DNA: TGCAGCGTTGAAGGCATGACAGGGGGCCTCTACAATGAGCAGTTCTTC. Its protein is CSVEGMTGGLYNEQFF.

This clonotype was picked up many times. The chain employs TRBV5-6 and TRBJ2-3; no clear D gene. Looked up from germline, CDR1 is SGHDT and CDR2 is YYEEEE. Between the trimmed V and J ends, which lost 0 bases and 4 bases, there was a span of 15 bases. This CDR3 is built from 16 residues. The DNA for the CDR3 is TGTGCCAGCAGCTTGGGGTCAGTATGGATTGCAGATACGCAGTATTTT. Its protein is CASSLGSVWIADTQYF.